This is a list of T cell receptor beta chains from one sample in a study of blood T cell repertoires in COVID-19. The table came from immunoSEQ multiplex PCR; TCRdb's copy has only in-frame clones and leaves some out. The sample lists approximately 200,000 clones; roughly four fifths were seen once. Sequenced input: PBMCs or T cells enriched from blood (not recorded which). The receptors stem from a middle-aged man who had recovered from COVID-19. CDR3s include the opening cysteine and the closing phenylalanine or tryptophan. The D gene is left open where the match is weak. Expanded clones get a size class; other rows say once, few or many, or leave the size out.

j_call clone_size v_call d_call cdr3_aa cdr3_nt
TRBJ2-5 - TRBV9 TRBD2 CASSVSAGGVYQETQYF TGTGCCAGCAGCGTATCCGCGGGAGGGGTATATCAAGAGACCCAGTACTTC
TRBJ1-5 - TRBV30 - CAWGLAGAQPQHF TGTGCCTGGGGGTTGGCAGGGGCTCAGCCCCAGCATTTT
TRBJ1-1 - TRBV2 - CASREAGEAFF TGTGCCAGCAGAGAGGCGGGTGAAGCTTTCTTT
TRBJ1-1 - TRBV25-1 TRBD1 CASSENQGAGAFF TGTGCCAGCAGTGAAAATCAGGGGGCGGGAGCTTTCTTT
TRBJ2-1 - TRBV5-1 - CASSREYNEQFF TGCGCCAGCAGCCGAGAGTACAATGAGCAGTTCTTC
TRBJ2-1 - TRBV7-9 - CASSLWDTYNEQFF TGTGCCAGCAGCTTATGGGACACTTACAATGAGCAGTTCTTC
TRBJ1-2 - TRBV30 - CAWSVRRNYGYTF TGTGCCTGGAGTGTTCGGAGAAACTATGGCTACACCTTC
TRBJ2-5 - TRBV29-1 - CSVGDLAQETQYF TGCAGCGTTGGCGATCTAGCCCAAGAGACCCAGTACTTC
TRBJ2-2 - TRBV3-1/TRBV3-2 - CASSQGGASVATGELFF TGTGCCAGCAGCCAGGGGGGGGCCTCGGTTGCCACCGGGGAGCTGTTTTTT
TRBJ2-5 - TRBV27 - CASSLAVVGETQYF TGTGCCAGCAGTTTAGCGGTGGTTGGGGAGACCCAGTACTTC
TRBJ2-2 - TRBV2 - CASSELVAGGELFF TGTGCCAGCAGTGAATTAGTGGCGGGGGGGGAGCTGTTTTTT
TRBJ1-2 - TRBV9 TRBD1 CASSRTGDNYGYTF TGTGCCAGCAGTCGGACAGGGGATAACTATGGCTACACCTTC
TRBJ2-3 - TRBV4-2 - CASSQAGGSTDTQYF TGTGCCAGCAGCCAAGCGGGGGGCAGCACAGATACGCAGTATTTT
TRBJ2-7 once TRBV11-3 - CASSLRGRYEQYF TGTGCCAGCAGCTTAAGGGGCCGCTACGAGCAGTACTTC
TRBJ1-2 - TRBV11-2 - CASSLVPGANYGYTF TGTGCCAGCAGCTTAGTTCCGGGGGCTAACTATGGCTACACCTTC